Each of the 9 T cell receptor beta chains below was sequenced from the same sample in a study of shared clonotypes between healthy human individuals. TCRdb's copy holds only in-frame clones and misses some; the assay was immunoSEQ multiplex PCR. The sample contains 800,000 or so clones, roughly 96% of which appear only once. CD45RO-negative CD8 cells positively selected for CCR7 made up the naive population, which excluded terminally differentiated effector memory CD45RA+ cells. Source material: naive CD8+ T cells sorted from blood. These receptors all come from a man aged 30 to 45 in good health.

V is TRBV13 and J is TRBJ2-7; 9 bases fit TRBD2. Germline assignment: CDR1 PRHDT and CDR2 FYEKMQ (reference sequence). This CDR3 is built from 19 residues. V was clipped by 0 bases and J by 2 bases; unmatched bases: 14. CDR3 sequence (DNA): TGTGCCAGCAGCTTAGGCCTAGCGGGAACGATGGACCGACCCTACGAGCAGTACTTC. Translated, it gives CASSLGLAGTMDRPYEQYF.

The chain is built from TRBV6-6 and TRBJ1-3; TRBD1 is a possible D gene (5 bases). This CDR3 spans 15 amino acids. Per the germline V gene, CDR1 is MNHNY and CDR2 is SVGAGI (reference sequence). Trimming left V 2 bases short and J 4 bases short, with 12 bases between. The CDR3 reads CASSYLDGAGNTIYF. In nucleotides, the CDR3 is TGTGCCAGCAGTTACCTCGATGGGGCGGGAAACACCATATATTTT.

This rearrangement joins TRBV7-9 to TRBJ1-1, with D perhaps matching TRBD1 (5 bases). There are 12 residues in the CDR3. V lost 6 bases to trimming and J lost 4 bases, with 9 bases between them. Germline CDR1 SEHNR, CDR2 FQNEAQ (reference sequence). The CDR3 is CASRLGATEAFF. As DNA, the CDR3 is TGTGCCAGCAGACTAGGGGCCACTGAAGCTTTCTTT.

This rearrangement joins TRBV11-2 to TRBJ2-1; D not certain. This CDR3 spans 12 amino acids. Deletions cut 4 bases from V and 5 bases from J, with 6 bases between. In germline, CDR1 is SGHAT, CDR2 FQNNGV. CDR3 loop: CASSWTHNEQFF. As DNA, the CDR3 is TGTGCCAGCAGCTGGACCCACAATGAGCAGTTCTTC.

The chain employs TRBV4-1 and TRBJ2-7, with 10 bases identical to TRBD2. Losses at the gene ends were 1 base for V and 1 base for J; bases not matched to a gene: 7. The germline V gene has CDR1 MGHRA and CDR2 YSYEKL. The CDR3 loop spans 17 amino acids. CDR3 amino acids: CASSQVWPSGSSYEQYF. CDR3 coding DNA: TGCGCCAGCAGCCAAGTTTGGCCTAGCGGGAGTTCCTACGAGCAGTACTTC.

Worth noting for this clone: This may be a read error: a much more frequent sequence differs by one nucleotide. Other DNA sequences in the same sample also yield this CDR3. The V and J genes are TRBV27 and TRBJ2-7; D call uncertain. CDR1 and CDR2 (germline): MNHEY, SMNVEV (reference sequence). V was trimmed by 2 bases and J by 5 bases, leaving 7 bases between them. The CDR3 covers 12 residues. The CDR3 loop is CASSLLGDEQYF. The CDR3 DNA sequence: TGTGCCAGCAGTTTACTTGGGGACGAGCAGTACTTC.

The rearrangement joins TRBV6-1 to TRBJ2-7, with D possibly being TRBD2 (6 bases). There are 14 residues in the CDR3. CDR1 is MNHNS, CDR2 SASEGT, per germline. Deletions cut 4 bases from V and 5 bases from J, with 15 bases between. CDR3 in amino acids: CASSGWGRIDEQYF. Written as DNA, the CDR3 is TGTGCCAGCAGTGGATGGGGGAGGATCGACGAGCAGTACTTC.

This clone was counted once. The rearrangement joins TRBV7-9 to TRBJ1-2, with 8 bases identical to TRBD1. From germline, CDR1 is SEHNR and CDR2 FQNEAQ (reference sequence). The CDR3 runs to 15 residues. Losses at the gene ends were 6 bases for V and 6 bases for J; bases not matched to a gene: 12. The CDR3 DNA reads TGTGCCAGCAGACCTACAGGGGGTAAGGAGGATGGCTACACCTTC. It translates to CASRPTGGKEDGYTF.

The rearrangement uses TRBV9 and TRBJ2-7, with TRBD1 matching 7 bases. Germline loops: CDR1 SGDLS, CDR2 YYNGEE. V lost 5 bases, J lost 5 bases, and 13 bases stayed unmatched. The CDR3 extends over 15 amino acids. The CDR3 sequence is CASSRSGTVNDEQYF. CDR3 DNA sequence: TGTGCCAGCAGTAGGTCCGGGACAGTAAACGACGAGCAGTACTTC.